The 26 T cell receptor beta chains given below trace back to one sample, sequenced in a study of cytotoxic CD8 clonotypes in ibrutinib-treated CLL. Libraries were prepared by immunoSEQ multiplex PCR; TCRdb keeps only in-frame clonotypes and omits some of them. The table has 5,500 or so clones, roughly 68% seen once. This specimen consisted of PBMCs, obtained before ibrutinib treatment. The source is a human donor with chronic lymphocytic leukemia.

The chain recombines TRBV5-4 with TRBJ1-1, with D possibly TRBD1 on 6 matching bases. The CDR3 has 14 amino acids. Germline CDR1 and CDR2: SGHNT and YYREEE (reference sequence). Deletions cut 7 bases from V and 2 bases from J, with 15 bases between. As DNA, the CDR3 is TGTGCCAGCGCCCCCAAACAGGGCAACACTGAAGCTTTCTTT. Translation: CASAPKQGNTEAFF.

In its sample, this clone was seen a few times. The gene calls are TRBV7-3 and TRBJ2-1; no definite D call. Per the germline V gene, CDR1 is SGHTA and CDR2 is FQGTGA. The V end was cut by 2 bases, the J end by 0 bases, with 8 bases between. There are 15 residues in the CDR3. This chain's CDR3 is CASSLAVSSYNEQFF. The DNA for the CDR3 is TGTGCCAGCAGCTTAGCGGTTAGCTCCTACAATGAGCAGTTCTTC.

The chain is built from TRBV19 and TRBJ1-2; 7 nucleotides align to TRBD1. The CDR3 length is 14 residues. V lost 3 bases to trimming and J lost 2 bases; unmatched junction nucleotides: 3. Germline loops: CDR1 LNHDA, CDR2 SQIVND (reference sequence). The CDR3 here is CASSIKQGNYGYTF. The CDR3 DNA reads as TGTGCCAGTAGTATCAAACAGGGGAACTATGGCTACACCTTC.

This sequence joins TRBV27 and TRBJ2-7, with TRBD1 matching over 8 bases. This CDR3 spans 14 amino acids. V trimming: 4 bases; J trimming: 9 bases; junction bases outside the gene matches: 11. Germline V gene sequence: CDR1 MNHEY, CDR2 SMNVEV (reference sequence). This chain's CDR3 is CASSSITGGTGQYF. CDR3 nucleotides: TGTGCCAGCAGTTCTATCACAGGGGGAACGGGGCAGTACTTC.

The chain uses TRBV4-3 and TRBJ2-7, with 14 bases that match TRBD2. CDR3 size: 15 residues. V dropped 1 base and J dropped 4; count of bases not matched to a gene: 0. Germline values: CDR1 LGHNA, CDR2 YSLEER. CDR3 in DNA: TGCGCCAGCAGCCAAGGACTAGCGGGGGGGTACGAGCAGTACTTC. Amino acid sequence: CASSQGLAGGYEQYF.

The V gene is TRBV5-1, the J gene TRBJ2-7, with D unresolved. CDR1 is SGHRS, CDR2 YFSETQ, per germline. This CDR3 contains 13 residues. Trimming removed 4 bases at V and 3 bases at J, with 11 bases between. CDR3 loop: CASSLPWGYEQYF. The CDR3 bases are TGCGCCAGCAGCCTGCCATGGGGCTACGAGCAGTACTTC.

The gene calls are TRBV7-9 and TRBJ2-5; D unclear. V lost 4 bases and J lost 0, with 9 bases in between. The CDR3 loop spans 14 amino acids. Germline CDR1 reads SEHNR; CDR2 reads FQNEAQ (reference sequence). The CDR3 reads CASSSVTHQETQYF. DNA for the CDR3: TGTGCCAGCAGCTCGGTGACCCACCAAGAGACCCAGTACTTC. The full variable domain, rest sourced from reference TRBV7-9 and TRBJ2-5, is DTGVSQNPRHKITKRGQNVTFRCDPISEHNRLYWYRQTLGQGPEFLTYFQNEAQLEKSRLLSDRFSAERPKGSFSTLEIQRTEQGDSAMYLCASSSVTHQETQYFGPGTRLLVL.

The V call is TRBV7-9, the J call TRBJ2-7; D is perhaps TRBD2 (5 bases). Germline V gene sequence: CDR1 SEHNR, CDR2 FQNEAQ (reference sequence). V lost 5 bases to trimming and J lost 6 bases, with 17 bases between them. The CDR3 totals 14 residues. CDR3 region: CASSPKKGEGEQYF. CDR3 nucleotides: TGTGCCAGCAGCCCAAAGAAGGGAGAAGGCGAGCAGTACTTC.

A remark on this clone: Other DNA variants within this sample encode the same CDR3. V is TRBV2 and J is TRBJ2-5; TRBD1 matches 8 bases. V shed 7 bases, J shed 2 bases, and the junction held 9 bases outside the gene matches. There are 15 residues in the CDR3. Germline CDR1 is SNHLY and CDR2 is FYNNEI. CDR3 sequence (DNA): TGTGCCAGCACCAAGACAGGGGCAACACAAGAGACCCAGTACTTC. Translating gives CASTKTGATQETQYF.

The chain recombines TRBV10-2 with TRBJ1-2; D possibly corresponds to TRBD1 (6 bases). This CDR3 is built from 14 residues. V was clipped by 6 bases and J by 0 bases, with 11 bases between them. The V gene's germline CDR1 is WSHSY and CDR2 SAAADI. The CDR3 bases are TGCGCCAGCAGGACAGGTTTGGCTAACTATGGCTACACCTTC. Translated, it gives CASRTGLANYGYTF.

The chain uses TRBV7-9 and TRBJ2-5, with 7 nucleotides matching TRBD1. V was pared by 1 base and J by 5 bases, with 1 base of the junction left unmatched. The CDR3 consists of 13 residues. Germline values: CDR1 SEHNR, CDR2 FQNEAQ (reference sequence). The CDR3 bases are TGTGCCAGCAGCTTAGAACAGGGGGAGACCCAGTACTTC. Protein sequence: CASSLEQGETQYF.

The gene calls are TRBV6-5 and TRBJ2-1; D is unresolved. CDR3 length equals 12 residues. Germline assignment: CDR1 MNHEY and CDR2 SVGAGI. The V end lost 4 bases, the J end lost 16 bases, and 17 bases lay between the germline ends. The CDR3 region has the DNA TGTGCCAGCAGTTCCCGATCTCACGAGGCTTTCTTC. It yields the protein CASSSRSHEAFF.

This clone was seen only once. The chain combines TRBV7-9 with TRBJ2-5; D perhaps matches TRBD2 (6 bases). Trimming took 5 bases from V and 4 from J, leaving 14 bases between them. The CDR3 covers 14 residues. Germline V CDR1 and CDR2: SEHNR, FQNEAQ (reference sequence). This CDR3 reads CASSPGLGSETQYF. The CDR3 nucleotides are TGTGCCAGCAGCCCGGGACTGGGGTCAGAGACCCAGTACTTC.

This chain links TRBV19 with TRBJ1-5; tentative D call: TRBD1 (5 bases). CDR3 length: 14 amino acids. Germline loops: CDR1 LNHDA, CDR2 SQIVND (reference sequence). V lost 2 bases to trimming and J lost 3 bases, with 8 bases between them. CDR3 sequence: CASSIQGPNQPQHF. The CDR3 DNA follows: TGTGCCAGTAGTATACAGGGACCCAATCAGCCCCAGCATTTT.

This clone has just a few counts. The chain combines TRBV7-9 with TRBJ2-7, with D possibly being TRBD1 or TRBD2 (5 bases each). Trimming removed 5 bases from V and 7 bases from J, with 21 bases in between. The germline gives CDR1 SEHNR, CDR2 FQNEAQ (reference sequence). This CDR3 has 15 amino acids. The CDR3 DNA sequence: TGTGCCAGCAGCCCCGGGACGGAGTTGTATGGTGAGCAGTACTTC. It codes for CASSPGTELYGEQYF.

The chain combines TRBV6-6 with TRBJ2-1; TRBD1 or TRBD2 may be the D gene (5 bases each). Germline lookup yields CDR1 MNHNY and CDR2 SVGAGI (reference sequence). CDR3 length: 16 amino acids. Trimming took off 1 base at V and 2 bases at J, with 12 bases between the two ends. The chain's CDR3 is CASSYFRQGPYNEQFF. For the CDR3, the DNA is TGTGCCAGCAGTTACTTTCGGCAGGGACCCTACAATGAGCAGTTCTTC.

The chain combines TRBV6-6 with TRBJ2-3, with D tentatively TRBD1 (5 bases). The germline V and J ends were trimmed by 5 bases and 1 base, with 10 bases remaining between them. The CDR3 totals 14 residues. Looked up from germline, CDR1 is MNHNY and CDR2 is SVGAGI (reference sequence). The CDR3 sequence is CASSGQGGTDTQYF. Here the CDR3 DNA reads TGTGCCAGCAGTGGGCAGGGCGGCACAGATACGCAGTATTTT.

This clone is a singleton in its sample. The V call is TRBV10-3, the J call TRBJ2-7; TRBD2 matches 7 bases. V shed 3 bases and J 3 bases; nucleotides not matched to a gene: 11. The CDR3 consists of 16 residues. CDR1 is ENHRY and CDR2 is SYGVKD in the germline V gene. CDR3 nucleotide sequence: TGTGCCATCAGTGAAGGGCTAGCGGATTTGGGCTACGAGCAGTACTTC. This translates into CAISEGLADLGYEQYF.

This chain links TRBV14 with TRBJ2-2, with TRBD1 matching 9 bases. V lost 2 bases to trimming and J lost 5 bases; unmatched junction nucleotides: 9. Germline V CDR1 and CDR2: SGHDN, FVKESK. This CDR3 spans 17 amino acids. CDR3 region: CASSQPWGTGRTGELFF. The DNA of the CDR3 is TGTGCCAGCAGCCAACCCTGGGGGACAGGGAGGACCGGGGAGCTGTTTTTT.

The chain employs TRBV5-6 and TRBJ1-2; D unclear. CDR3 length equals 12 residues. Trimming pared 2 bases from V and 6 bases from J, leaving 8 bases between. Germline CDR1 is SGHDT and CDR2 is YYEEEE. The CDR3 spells CASSFSTDGYTF. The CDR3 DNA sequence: TGTGCCAGCAGCTTCTCCACAGATGGCTACACCTTC.

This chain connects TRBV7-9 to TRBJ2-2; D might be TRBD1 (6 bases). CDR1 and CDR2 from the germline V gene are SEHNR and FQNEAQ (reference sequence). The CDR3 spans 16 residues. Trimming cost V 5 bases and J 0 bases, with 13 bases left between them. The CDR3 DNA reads TGTGCCAGCAGCGTCAGACAGGTTGCGAACACCGGGGAGCTGTTTTTT. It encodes CASSVRQVANTGELFF.

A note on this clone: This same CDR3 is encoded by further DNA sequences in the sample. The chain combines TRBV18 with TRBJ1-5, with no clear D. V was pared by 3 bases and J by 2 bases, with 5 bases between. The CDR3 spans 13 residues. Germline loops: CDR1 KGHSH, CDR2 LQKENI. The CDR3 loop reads CASSPGGNQPQHF. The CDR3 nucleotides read TGTGCCAGCTCACCCGGAGGCAATCAGCCCCAGCATTTT.

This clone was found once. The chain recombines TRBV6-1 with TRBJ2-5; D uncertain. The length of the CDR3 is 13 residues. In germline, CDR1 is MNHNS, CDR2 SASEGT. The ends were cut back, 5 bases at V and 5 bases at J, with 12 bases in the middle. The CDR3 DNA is TGTGCCAGCAGTAAGGGCCCTAGGGAGACCCAGTACTTC. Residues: CASSKGPRETQYF.

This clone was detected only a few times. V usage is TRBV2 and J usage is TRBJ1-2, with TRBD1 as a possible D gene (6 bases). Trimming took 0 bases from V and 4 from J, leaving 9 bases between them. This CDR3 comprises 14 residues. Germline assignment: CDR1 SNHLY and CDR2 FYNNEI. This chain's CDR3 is CASSEATGSYGYTF. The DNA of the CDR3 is TGTGCCAGCAGTGAAGCGACAGGAAGCTATGGCTACACCTTC.

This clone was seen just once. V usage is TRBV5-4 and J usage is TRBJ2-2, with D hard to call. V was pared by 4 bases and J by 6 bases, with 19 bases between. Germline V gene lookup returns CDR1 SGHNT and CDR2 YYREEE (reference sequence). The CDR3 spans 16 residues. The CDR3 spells CASSRAGKDWAGELFF. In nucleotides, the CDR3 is TGTGCCAGCAGCAGGGCAGGAAAAGACTGGGCCGGGGAGCTGTTTTTT.

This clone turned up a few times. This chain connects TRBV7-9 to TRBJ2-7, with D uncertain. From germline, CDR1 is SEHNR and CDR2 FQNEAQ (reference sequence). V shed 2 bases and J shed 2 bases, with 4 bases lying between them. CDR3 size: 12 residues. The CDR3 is CASSLMTYEQYF. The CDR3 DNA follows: TGTGCCAGCAGCTTAATGACCTACGAGCAGTACTTC.